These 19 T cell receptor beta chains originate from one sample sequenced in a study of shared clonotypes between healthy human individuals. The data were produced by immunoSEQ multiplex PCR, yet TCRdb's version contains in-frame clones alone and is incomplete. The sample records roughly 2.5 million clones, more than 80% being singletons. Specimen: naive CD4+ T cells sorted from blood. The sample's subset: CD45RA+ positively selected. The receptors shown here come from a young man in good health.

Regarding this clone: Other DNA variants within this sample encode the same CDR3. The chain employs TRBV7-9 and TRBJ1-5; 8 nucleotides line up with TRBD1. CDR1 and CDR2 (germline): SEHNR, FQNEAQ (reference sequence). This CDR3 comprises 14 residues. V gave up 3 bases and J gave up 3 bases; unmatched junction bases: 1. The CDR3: CASSLTGVNQPQHF. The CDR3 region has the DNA TGTGCCAGCAGCTTGACAGGGGTCAATCAGCCCCAGCATTTT.

CDR3 in DNA: TGTGCCAGCAGCCCCGACAAACATGGCTACACCTTC. Amino acid sequence: CASSPDKHGYTF. The chain has TRBV5-4 and TRBJ1-2; no clear D. V shed 4 bases and J shed 6 bases, with 10 bases lying between them. Looked up from germline, CDR1 is SGHNT and CDR2 is YYREEE (reference sequence). The length of the CDR3 is 12 residues.

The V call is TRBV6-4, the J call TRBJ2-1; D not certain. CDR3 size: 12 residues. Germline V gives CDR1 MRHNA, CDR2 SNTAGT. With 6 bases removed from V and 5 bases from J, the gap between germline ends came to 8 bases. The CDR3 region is CASRDPNNEQFF. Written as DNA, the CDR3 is TGTGCCAGCAGGGACCCGAACAATGAGCAGTTCTTC.

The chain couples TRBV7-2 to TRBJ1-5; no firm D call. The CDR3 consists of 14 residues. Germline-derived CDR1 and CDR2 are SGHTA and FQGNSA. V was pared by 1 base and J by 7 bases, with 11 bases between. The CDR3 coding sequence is TGTGCCAGCAGCTTAGAGGCCAGAGGCCAGCCCCAGCATTTT. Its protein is CASSLEARGQPQHF.

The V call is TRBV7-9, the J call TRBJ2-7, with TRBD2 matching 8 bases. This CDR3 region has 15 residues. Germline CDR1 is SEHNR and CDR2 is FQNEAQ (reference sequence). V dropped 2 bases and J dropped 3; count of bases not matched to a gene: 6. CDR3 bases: TGTGCCAGCAGCTTAAGGTCGGGGGGGCACTACGAGCAGTACTTC. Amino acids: CASSLRSGGHYEQYF. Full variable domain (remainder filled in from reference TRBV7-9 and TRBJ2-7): DTGVSQNPRHKITKRGQNVTFRCDPISEHNRLYWYRQTLGQGPEFLTYFQNEAQLEKSRLLSDRFSAERPKGSFSTLEIQRTEQGDSAMYLCASSLRSGGHYEQYFGPGTRLTVT.

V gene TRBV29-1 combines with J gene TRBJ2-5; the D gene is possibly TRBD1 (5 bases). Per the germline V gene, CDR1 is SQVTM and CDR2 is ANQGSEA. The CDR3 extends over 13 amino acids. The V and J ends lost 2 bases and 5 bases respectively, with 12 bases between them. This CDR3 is CSVEHGKGETQYF. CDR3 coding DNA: TGCAGCGTTGAACATGGGAAGGGGGAGACCCAGTACTTC.

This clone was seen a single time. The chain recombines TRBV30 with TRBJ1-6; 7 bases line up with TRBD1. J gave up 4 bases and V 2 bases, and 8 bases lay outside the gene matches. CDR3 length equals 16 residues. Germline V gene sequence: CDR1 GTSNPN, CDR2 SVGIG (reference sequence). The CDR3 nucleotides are TGTGCCTGGAGTAGAGGGACAGACCTTTATAATTCACCCCTCCACTTT. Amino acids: CAWSRGTDLYNSPLHF.

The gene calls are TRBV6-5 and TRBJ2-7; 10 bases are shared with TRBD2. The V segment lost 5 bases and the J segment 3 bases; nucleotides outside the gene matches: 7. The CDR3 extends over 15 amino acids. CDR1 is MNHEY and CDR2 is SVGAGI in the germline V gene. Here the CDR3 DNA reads TGTGCCAGCAGTCCCCGGACTAGCGGAAACTACGAGCAGTACTTC. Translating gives CASSPRTSGNYEQYF.

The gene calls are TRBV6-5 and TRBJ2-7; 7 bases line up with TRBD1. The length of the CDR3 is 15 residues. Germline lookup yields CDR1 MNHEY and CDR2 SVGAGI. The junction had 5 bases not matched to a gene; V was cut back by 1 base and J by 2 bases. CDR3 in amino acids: CASSYYQGTAYEQYF. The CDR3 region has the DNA TGTGCCAGCAGTTACTACCAGGGGACAGCCTACGAGCAGTACTTC.

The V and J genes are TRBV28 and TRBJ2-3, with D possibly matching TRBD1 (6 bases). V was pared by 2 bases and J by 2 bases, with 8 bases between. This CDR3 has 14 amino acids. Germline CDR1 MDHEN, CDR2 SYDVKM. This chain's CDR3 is CASSLGQFTDTQYF. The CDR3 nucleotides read TGTGCCAGCAGTTTAGGACAGTTCACAGATACGCAGTATTTT.

The DNA of the CDR3 is TGTGCCAGCACCCCGGGCGGGAGGGCCTCCACGCAGTATTTT. Amino acid sequence: CASTPGGRASTQYF. The chain carries TRBV27 and TRBJ2-3; 9 bases map to TRBD2. CDR1 is MNHEY and CDR2 is SMNVEV in the germline V gene (reference sequence). Losses at the gene ends were 7 bases for V and 9 bases for J; bases not matched to a gene: 11. The CDR3 extends over 14 amino acids.

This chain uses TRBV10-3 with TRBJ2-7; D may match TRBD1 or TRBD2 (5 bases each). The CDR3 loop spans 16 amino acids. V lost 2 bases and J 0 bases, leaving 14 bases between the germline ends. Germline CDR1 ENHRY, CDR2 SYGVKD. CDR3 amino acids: CAISEGTLSGSYEQYF. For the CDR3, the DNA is TGTGCCATCAGTGAGGGGACCCTCTCGGGCTCCTACGAGCAGTACTTC.

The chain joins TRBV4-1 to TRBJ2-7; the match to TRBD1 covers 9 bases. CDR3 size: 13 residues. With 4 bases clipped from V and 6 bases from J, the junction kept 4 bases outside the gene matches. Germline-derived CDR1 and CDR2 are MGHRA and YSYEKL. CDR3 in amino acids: CASSPGQGGEQYF. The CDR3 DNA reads TGCGCCAGCAGCCCGGGACAGGGCGGCGAGCAGTACTTC.

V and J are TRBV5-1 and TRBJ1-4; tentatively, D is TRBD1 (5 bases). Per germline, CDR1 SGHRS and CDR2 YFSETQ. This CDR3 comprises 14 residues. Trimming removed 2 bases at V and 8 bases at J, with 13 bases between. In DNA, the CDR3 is TGCGCCAGCAGCTTAGAGGGGTCGGGGGAAAAACTGTTTTTT. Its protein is CASSLEGSGEKLFF. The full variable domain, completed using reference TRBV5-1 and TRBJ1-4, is KAGVTQTPRYLIKTRGQQVTLSCSPISGHRSVSWYQQTPGQGLQFLFEYFSETQRNKGNFPGRFSGRQFSNSRSEMNVSTLELGDSALYLCASSLEGSGEKLFFGSGTQLSVL.

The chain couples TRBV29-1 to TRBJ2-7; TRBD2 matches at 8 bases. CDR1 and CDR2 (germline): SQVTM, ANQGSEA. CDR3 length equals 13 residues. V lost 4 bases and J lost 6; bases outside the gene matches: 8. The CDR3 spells CSVGTSKFGEQYF. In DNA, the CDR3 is TGCAGCGTTGGGACTAGCAAATTCGGCGAGCAGTACTTC.

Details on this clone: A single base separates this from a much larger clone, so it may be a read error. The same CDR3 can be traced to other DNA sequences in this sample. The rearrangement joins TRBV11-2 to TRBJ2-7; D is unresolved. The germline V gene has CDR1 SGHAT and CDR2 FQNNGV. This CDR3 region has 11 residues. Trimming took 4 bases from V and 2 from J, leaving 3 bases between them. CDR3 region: CASSSAYEQYF. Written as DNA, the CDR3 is TGTGCCAGCAGCTCTGCCTACGAGCAGTACTTC. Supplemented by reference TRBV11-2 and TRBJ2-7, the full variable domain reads EAGVAQSPRYKIIEKRQSVAFWCNPISGHATLYWYQQILGQGPKLLIQFQNNGVVDDSQLPKDRFSAERLKGVDSTLKIQPAKLEDSAVYLCASSSAYEQYFGPGTRLTVT.

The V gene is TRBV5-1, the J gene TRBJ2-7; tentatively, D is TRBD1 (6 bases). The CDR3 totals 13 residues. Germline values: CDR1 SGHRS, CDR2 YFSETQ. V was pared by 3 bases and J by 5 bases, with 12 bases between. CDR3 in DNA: TGCGCCAGCAGCTCCGGGACAATGCACGAGCAGTACTTC. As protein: CASSSGTMHEQYF.

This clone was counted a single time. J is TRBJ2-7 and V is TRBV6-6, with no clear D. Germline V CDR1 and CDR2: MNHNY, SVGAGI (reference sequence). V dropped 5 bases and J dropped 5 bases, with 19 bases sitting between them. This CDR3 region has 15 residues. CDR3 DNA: TGTGCCAGCAGTAGCTATGGTCCGGGTATTGACGAGCAGTACTTC. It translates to CASSSYGPGIDEQYF.

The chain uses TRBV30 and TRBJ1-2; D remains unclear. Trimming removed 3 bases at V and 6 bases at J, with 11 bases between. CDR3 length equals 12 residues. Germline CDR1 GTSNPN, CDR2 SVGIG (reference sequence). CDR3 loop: CAWRGSGHGYTF. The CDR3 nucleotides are TGTGCCTGGAGGGGATCCGGGCATGGCTACACCTTC.